This T cell receptor beta chain is from a study of T cell responses to AZD1222 COVID-19 vaccine (dated by TCRdb to about 2021). Describing the broader study: A total of roughly 240 trial participants underwent TCR sequencing, of whom 207 received two doses of AZD1222 and about 25 received two doses of the MenACWY control vaccine. Trial participants were enrolled by age into 18-55, 56-69 and 70-plus year subgroups, with approximately 150, 28 and 58 TCR-sequenced participants respectively.

With regard to this clone: Its antigen specificity is not known. No per-base quality is available; no much larger clone lies one base away.

The meaning of the sample's time point label: about 28 days (+/-7) after the second vaccine dose. AZD1222 recipients with second doses at about 4 weeks or about 12 weeks were pooled, because spike-specific TCR depth and breadth did not differ between schedules. The vaccinee samples were drawn from two UK trials, COV001 and COV002, one of which was a single-blind randomized controlled phase 2/3 trial testing AZD1222 (ChAdOx1 nCoV-19) in healthy adults. Trial participant PBMC samples were collected at day 0 and day 28 after the second dose for TCRbeta chain sequencing. CDR1 and CDR2 were assigned from the germline V gene as SGHTA and FQGNSA. Reading from cysteine to phenylalanine, the CDR3 counts 16 amino acids. Only CDR3 DNA remains: 48 bases, in frame from the first base. V is reduced by 1 base and J by 2 bases, leaving a spacing of 13 bases between them. The CDR3 regions of human TCRbeta chains were analyzed by immunosequencing. Per the original workflow: TCRs in the repertoires were matched against a reference library of SARS-CoV-2-specific TCRs that had been generated with the MIRA antigen-specificity platform. Breadth was defined as the fraction of unique TCRs that were SARS-CoV-2-associated, and depth was defined as the fraction of total T cells that were SARS-CoV-2-associated. Using the MIRA data, each spike-specific TCR was assigned both to the spike region to which the TCR was reactive and to a CD4 or CD8 class. Log10-transformed breadth and depth values were compared by one-way ANOVA with Sidak's multiple comparisons tests. TCRdb provides this immuneACCESS table in a form limited to in-frame rearrangements. Some clones are lacking; in checked studies, under half of them reflect an unresolved V gene, and why the rest are absent is not known. V and J calls and clone size are copied from that table; D and trimming were computed from the DNA. Within this sample are 150,000 to 200,000 clones, with 90% of them counted one time only. The leading ten clones occupy about 6.5% of the sample.

General study outcomes and caveats: The whole spike protein was spanned by vaccine-associated CD4 TCRs, and dominant responses were seen in regions 160-218 and 743-854. In the small 56-69-year group, the increase in depth fell short of significance, most likely because of low power. No day 14 peak-response samples were available, so repertoires were characterized only after the peak T cell response. After two AZD1222 doses, spike-specific TCR breadth and depth were significantly higher than at day 0 and than in MenACWY recipients. Participants were mostly white British, with more females than males. The authors suggested clonal diversity may have been underestimated. Only five to seven AZD1222 recipients were SARS-CoV-2 seropositive at baseline, limiting conclusions about previously exposed vaccinees. Epitopes outside the regions mutated in the B.1.351 and B.1.1.7 variants were reportedly recognized by nearly half of the unique spike-specific TCRs.

Material: peripheral blood, obtained 28 days after the second AZD1222 dose. The receptor was isolated from an adult who received the AZD1222 COVID-19 vaccine. The receptor chain draws on TRBV7-2 and TRBJ2-3; the D call is tentative, TRBD1 or TRBD2, as each matches 6 bases. The sequence in DNA is TGTGCCAGCAGCTTAGGGCCGGGGGCCTCCACAGATACGCAGTATTTT. This encodes CASSLGPGASTDTQYF. The entire variable domain, with the stretches around the CDR3 drawn from the reference TRBV7-2 and TRBJ2-3 proteins, is GAGVSQSPSNKVTEKGKDVELRCDPISGHTALYWYRQSLGQGLEFLIYFQGNSAPDKSGLPSDRFSAERTGGSVSTLTIQRTQQEDSAVYLCASSLGPGASTDTQYFGPGTRLTVL.